This T cell receptor (beta chain) was documented in a study of T cells in Graves' hyperthyroidism and ophthalmopathy. Study-wide context: Upon initial diagnosis and before any treatment, peripheral blood was collected.

Germline assignment: CDR1 MNHEY and CDR2 SMNVEV (reference sequence). Trimming took off 3 bases at V and 4 bases at J, with 10 bases between the two ends. This CDR3 contains 13 residues. This clonotype has at least ten counts. The CDR3 regions of TCR beta were amplified from RNA transcripts. Primed by the HTBI set, a first-round RT-PCR was run on the TCR CDR3. TCRdb called the multiplex PCR reads again in MiXCR, with one record for every CDR3 protein. The sample records roughly 600,000 distinct CDR3 sequences, more than 14% being singletons. This rearrangement joins TRBV27 to TRBJ2-7; no clear D gene. The clonotype comes from a woman between 45 and 65 years old with Graves' ophthalmopathy. The sequencing sample was made of blood. DNA for the CDR3: TGTGCCAGCAGTTTTACAGAAAATTACGAGCAGTACTTC. This sequence encodes CASSFTENYEQYF.